These 12 T cell receptor beta chains were sequenced from one sample in a study of T cell repertoires in cytomegalovirus infection. These receptors have no known antigen. TCRdb independently ran MiXCR on the reads; one entry per CDR3 protein. The sample has about half a million distinct CDR3 sequences, about 44% seen once. Sequences were derived from cultured PBMCs, sampled from culture after CMV antigen stimulation. These receptors were taken from a human donor in good health (CMV status not recorded). Some clones in this sample may be carry-over from other donors' samples.

This chain joins TRBV2 and TRBJ1-5, with 7 bases fitting TRBD1. The germline V gene encodes CDR1 SNHLY and CDR2 FYNNEI. The CDR3 is 14 amino acids. V lost 4 bases, J lost 4 bases, and 4 bases stayed unmatched. The CDR3 protein is CASSGQGGNQPQHF. In nucleotides, the CDR3 is TGTGCCAGCAGTGGGCAGGGGGGGAATCAGCCCCAGCATTTT.

The chain is built from TRBV12-3 or TRBV12-4 and TRBJ2-2; D ambiguous. Trimming took off 8 bases at V and 1 base at J, with 14 bases between the two ends. The CDR3 length is 15 residues. Here the CDR3 DNA reads TGTGCCAGCGATCAAGGCGCTCGGAACACCGGGGAGCTGTTTTTT. The encoded protein is CASDQGARNTGELFF.

The chain uses TRBV18 and TRBJ2-3; D unresolved. V gave up 5 bases and J gave up 6 bases, with 21 bases separating them. Germline CDR1 and CDR2: KGHSH and LQKENI. CDR3 length: 16 amino acids. The CDR3 protein is CASSTLTGRMGDTQYF. In DNA, the CDR3 is TGTGCCAGCTCAACATTAACGGGCAGGATGGGGGATACGCAGTATTTT.

This rearrangement joins TRBV7-9 to TRBJ1-1, with D hard to call. Germline V gene lookup returns CDR1 SEHNR and CDR2 FQNEAQ (reference sequence). The V and J ends lost 5 bases and 0 bases respectively, with 13 bases between them. The CDR3 has 15 amino acids. DNA for the CDR3: TGTGCCAGCAGCAAAGGGAGGTACATGAACACTGAAGCTTTCTTT. It yields the protein CASSKGRYMNTEAFF.

This chain connects TRBV6-5 to TRBJ2-1, with a tentative D call TRBD1 (5 bases). Trimming removed 6 bases at V and 9 bases at J, with 9 bases between. CDR3 length equals 11 residues. CDR1 and CDR2 (germline): MNHEY, SVGAGI. As DNA, the CDR3 is TGTGCCAGCAGCTACCAGGGTGAGCAGTTCTTC. As protein: CASSYQGEQFF.

The chain employs TRBV6-2 or TRBV6-3 and TRBJ2-1; D uncertain. V was pared by 7 bases and J by 8 bases, with 9 bases between. The CDR3 runs 11 residues. Germline CDR1 MNHEY, CDR2 SVGEGT. Written as DNA, the CDR3 is TGTGCCAGCACTAACTTTGATGAGCAGTTCTTC. Encoded protein: CASTNFDEQFF.

The chain joins TRBV7-2 to TRBJ1-3, with D uncertain. Deletions cut 5 bases from V and 0 bases from J, with 11 bases between. The CDR3 runs to 15 residues. Germline CDR1 and CDR2: SGHTA and FQGNSA. The DNA of the CDR3 is TGTGCCAGCAGCCCCGGCAGGAACTCTGGAAACACCATATATTTT. Translated, it gives CASSPGRNSGNTIYF.

This clonotype was found a few times. This chain links TRBV28 with TRBJ1-1; D might be TRBD1 (6 bases). The CDR3 covers 16 residues. Trimming took off 3 bases at V and 2 bases at J, with 16 bases between the two ends. Germline CDR1 is MDHEN and CDR2 is SYDVKM. The CDR3 DNA reads as TGTGCCAGCAGTTTTTCGGCAGGGGCGATTAACACTGAAGCTTTCTTT. It translates to CASSFSAGAINTEAFF.

The chain uses TRBV20-1 and TRBJ2-1; D is unclear. V was trimmed by 1 base and J by 7 bases, leaving 8 bases between them. There are 12 residues in the CDR3. The germline gives CDR1 DFQATT, CDR2 SNEGSKA (reference sequence). CDR3: CSARGVGNEQFF. The CDR3 DNA is TGCAGTGCTAGAGGTGTTGGGAATGAGCAGTTCTTC.

The chain is built from TRBV4-2 and TRBJ1-6; 11 bases line up with TRBD1. The V segment lost 0 bases and the J segment 7 bases; nucleotides outside the gene matches: 2. The CDR3 contains 16 residues. Germline CDR1 is LGHNA and CDR2 is YNFKEQ. The DNA of the CDR3 is TGTGCCAGCAGCCAAGATTGGGACAGGGGGAATTCACCCCTCCACTTT. It codes for CASSQDWDRGNSPLHF.

The gene calls are TRBV7-9 and TRBJ1-2; a weak D match, TRBD1 (5 bases). The germline CDR1 and CDR2 sequences are SEHNR and FQNEAQ (reference sequence). The CDR3 extends over 13 amino acids. The germline V and J ends were trimmed by 5 bases and 3 bases, with 10 bases remaining between them. The CDR3 DNA reads as TGTGCCAGCAGCGACGGGGGGTACTATGGCTACACCTTC. This translates into CASSDGGYYGYTF. The variable domain in full, with the rest retrieved from reference TRBV7-9 and TRBJ1-2, is DTGVSQNPRHKITKRGQNVTFRCDPISEHNRLYWYRQTLGQGPEFLTYFQNEAQLEKSRLLSDRFSAERPKGSFSTLEIQRTEQGDSAMYLCASSDGGYYGYTFGSGTRLTVV.

The chain employs TRBV19 and TRBJ1-2; D is unclear. The CDR3 runs 13 residues. The germline V and J ends were trimmed by 5 bases and 4 bases, with 11 bases remaining between them. Germline values: CDR1 LNHDA, CDR2 SQIVND (reference sequence). The CDR3 loop reads CASSHGLSYGYTF. The CDR3, as DNA: TGTGCCAGTAGTCACGGACTGAGCTATGGCTACACCTTC.